This TCR beta chain comes out of a study of T-cell memory formation after mild COVID-19. About the study: Largely donor-specific sequence clusters came from a couple of donors.

The ends were cut back, 1 base at V and 0 bases at J, with 16 bases in the middle. The CDR3 runs 17 residues. Germline CDR1 is SGHKS and CDR2 is YYEKEE (reference sequence). TCRdb re-called the 5' RACE reads through MiXCR, storing one row per CDR3 protein. The table lists roughly 250,000 distinct CDR3 sequences, about 17% of them singletons. Study-level results: Shrinking CD4+ clones were chiefly CM and EM; CD8+ ones were chiefly EMRA. Contracting clones from day 15 to 85 had balanced CD4/CD8; later expanders favoured CD4+.

This clonotype was recorded a few times. Its specificity is unknown. The chain carries TRBV5-5 and TRBJ1-1; no firm D call. The specimen sequenced was PBMCs or a T cell subset sorted from them (not recorded which). The TCR comes from a man aged 18 to 30 who had mild COVID-19 (a few samples of this study predate the infection). Cell type and time point are not known. The CDR3 sequence is CASSLSYWEEMNTEAFF. The CDR3 bases are TGTGCCAGCAGCTTGAGTTATTGGGAGGAAATGAACACTGAAGCTTTCTTT. Filled out from reference TRBV5-5 and TRBJ1-1, the complete variable domain reads DAGVTQSPTHLIKTRGQQVTLRCSPISGHKSVSWYQQVLGQGPQFIFQYYEKEERGRGNFPDRFSARQFPNYSSELNVNALLLGDSALYLCASSLSYWEEMNTEAFFGQGTRLTVV.